Listed here are 21 T cell receptor beta chains from one sample, sequenced in a study of T cell repertoires in cytomegalovirus infection. What these receptors recognize is not known. TCRdb re-derived calls from the reads in MiXCR, one entry per CDR3 protein. The top ten clones hold 64% of a sample with about 55,000 distinct CDR3 sequences, around a fifth of them seen once. The specimen was CD8+ T cells from cultured PBMCs, collected from culture after CMV antigen stimulation. The source is a human donor in good health (CMV status not recorded). Some clones in this sample may be carry-over from other donors' samples.

The rearrangement joins TRBV4-3 to TRBJ2-3, with a tentative D call TRBD1 (6 bases). CDR3 length equals 14 residues. V shed 3 bases and J shed 6 bases, with 13 bases lying between them. Germline V lookup: CDR1 LGHNA, CDR2 YSLEER. The CDR3 sequence is CASSQGTSRDTQYF. The DNA for the CDR3 is TGCGCCAGCAGCCAGGGGACAAGTCGGGATACGCAGTATTTT.

The chain has TRBV7-8 and TRBJ2-7; D perhaps matches TRBD1 (5 bases). Trimming removed 3 bases from V and 7 bases from J, with 13 bases in between. The V gene's germline CDR1 is SGHVS and CDR2 FQNEAQ. The CDR3 contains 13 residues. The DNA for the CDR3 is TGTGCCAGCAGCTTGACAGTGGCGAGGGAGCAGTACTTC. Translation: CASSLTVAREQYF.

The rearrangement links TRBV5-6 to TRBJ2-2; possibly TRBD1 for D (6 bases). Germline V gene sequence: CDR1 SGHDT, CDR2 YYEEEE. V shed 2 bases and J shed 4 bases, with 9 bases lying between them. The CDR3 contains 14 residues. CDR3 protein: CASSLQGSTGELFF. CDR3 bases: TGTGCCAGCAGCTTACAGGGTAGCACCGGGGAGCTGTTTTTT.

In its sample, this clonotype was seen a few times. The chain joins TRBV7-3 to TRBJ2-1, with 11 bases aligning to TRBD2. Germline CDR1 and CDR2: SGHTA and FQGTGA. The V gene end was trimmed by 2 bases and the J gene end by 7 bases; junction bases not matched to a gene: 10. The CDR3 extends over 17 amino acids. CDR3 protein: CASSLGPLAGGLNEQFF. CDR3 bases: TGTGCCAGCAGCTTAGGCCCCTTAGCGGGGGGGCTGAATGAGCAGTTCTTC.

This clonotype occurred many times. The chain uses TRBV6-2 or TRBV6-3 and TRBJ1-2; D is unclear. V lost 6 bases, J lost 4 bases, and 12 bases lay in between. The CDR3 is made up of 13 amino acids. The germline gives CDR1 MNHEY, CDR2 SVGEGT. The CDR3 region has the DNA TGTGCCAGCAGGCGACCGGGAACCTATGGCTACACCTTC. Its protein product is CASRRPGTYGYTF.

In its sample, this clonotype was seen a few times. This chain joins TRBV20-1 and TRBJ2-1, with a weak D call TRBD2 (5 bases). Per the germline V gene, CDR1 is DFQATT and CDR2 is SNEGSKA (reference sequence). This CDR3 contains 15 residues. V was pared by 6 bases and J by 0 bases, with 15 bases between. The chain's CDR3 is CSARTGSSSYNEQFF. DNA of the CDR3: TGCAGTGCACGGACTGGCTCTAGCTCCTACAATGAGCAGTTCTTC.

The sample holds a few counts of this clonotype. V is TRBV12-3 or TRBV12-4 and J is TRBJ2-1; the D gene is possibly TRBD2 (7 bases). CDR3 size: 16 residues. Trimming took 6 bases from V and 10 from J, leaving 25 bases between them. The CDR3, as DNA: TGTGCCAGCAGCCCGGATCCTAGCGGCCGTACAGGGGAGCAGTTCTTC. This sequence encodes CASSPDPSGRTGEQFF.

This clonotype has only a few counts. The CDR3: CASSPEGRTGVSFFKQYF. The CDR3 DNA reads TGTGCCAGCAGCCCGGAGGGTCGGACAGGAGTTTCCTTTTTCAAGCAGTACTTC. V and J are TRBV7-9 and TRBJ2-7; D is possibly TRBD1 (7 bases). V was trimmed by 5 bases and J by 8 bases, leaving 31 bases between them. Germline CDR1 and CDR2: SEHNR and FQNEAQ (reference sequence). The CDR3 has 18 amino acids.

This clonotype was counted a few times. The chain links TRBV7-6 to TRBJ2-7, with 8 nucleotides matching TRBD2. Germline CDR1 and CDR2: SGHVS and FNYEAQ. The CDR3 totals 14 residues. The V segment lost 5 bases and the J segment 6 bases; nucleotides outside the gene matches: 9. This CDR3 is CASSPKGGTSEQYF. CDR3 coding DNA: TGTGCCAGCAGCCCTAAAGGGGGGACTAGCGAGCAGTACTTC.

The chain combines TRBV6-6 with TRBJ2-7, with D possibly being TRBD1 (5 bases). Trimming pared 0 bases from V and 5 bases from J, leaving 14 bases between. Per the germline V gene, CDR1 is MNHNY and CDR2 is SVGAGI (reference sequence). The CDR3 has 15 amino acids. The DNA for the CDR3 is TGTGCCAGCAGTTACTCGGCAGGGTACAGGAACGAGCAGTACTTC. Translating it yields CASSYSAGYRNEQYF.

The chain uses TRBV7-2 and TRBJ1-2, with D hard to call. Germline CDR1 reads SGHTA; CDR2 reads FQGNSA. The V end lost 6 bases, the J end lost 1 base, and 9 bases lay between the germline ends. The CDR3 runs to 13 residues. CDR3 amino acids: CASRQTVNYGYTF. For the CDR3, the DNA is TGTGCCAGCAGACAAACAGTTAACTATGGCTACACCTTC.

The chain recombines TRBV28 with TRBJ2-7, with D hard to call. V was cut by 5 bases and J by 7 bases, with 12 bases left in between. This CDR3 contains 12 residues. CDR1 and CDR2 from the germline V gene are MDHEN and SYDVKM. The CDR3 spells CASSPSYLEQYF. The CDR3 DNA follows: TGTGCCAGCAGTCCCTCCTACCTTGAGCAGTACTTC.

The table lists this clonotype with a few counts. The rearrangement links TRBV15 to TRBJ2-3; D remains unclear. CDR1 and CDR2 from the germline V gene are LNHNV and YYDKDF (reference sequence). The CDR3 has 16 amino acids. The V gene lost 0 bases and the J gene lost 0 bases, with 10 bases spanning the gap. The CDR3 DNA sequence: TGTGCCACCAGCAGAGAGGGCCCTGGGAGCACAGATACGCAGTATTTT. It is translated as CATSREGPGSTDTQYF.

This clonotype was detected only a few times. The genes are TRBV10-3 and TRBJ1-2, with D maybe TRBD1 (6 bases). Germline loops: CDR1 ENHRY, CDR2 SYGVKD. The ends were cut back, 5 bases at V and 4 bases at J, with 11 bases in the middle. The CDR3 has 13 residues. The CDR3 protein is CAISLQGSYGYTF. CDR3 nucleotide sequence: TGTGCCATCAGTTTACAGGGTTCCTATGGCTACACCTTC.

The chain joins TRBV12-3 or TRBV12-4 to TRBJ2-5, with no clear D. The CDR3 length is 14 residues. Trimming cost V 6 bases and J 2 bases, with 13 bases left between them. The CDR3 coding sequence is TGTGCCAGCAGCCCCGCGTACCCGCAAGAGACCCAGTACTTC. The encoded protein is CASSPAYPQETQYF.

The rearrangement uses TRBV6-5 and TRBJ1-5; 7 bases are shared with TRBD1. Per germline, CDR1 MNHEY and CDR2 SVGAGI. Losses at the gene ends were 0 bases for V and 7 bases for J; bases not matched to a gene: 6. CDR3 length: 15 residues. The CDR3 DNA is TGTGCCAGCAGTTACTCCATTACAGGGGACCAGCCCCAGCATTTT. This codes for CASSYSITGDQPQHF.

Details on this clonotype: The final CDR3 position lacks the conserved phenylalanine or tryptophan, pointing to a likely read error. It is unclear where the CDR3 begins or ends on the DNA, so no DNA is shown, and the CDR3 is as TCRdb lists it. The V gene is TRBV27, the J gene TRBJ2-6; the listed D gene, TRBD2, was not tested against the DNA. The CDR3 region is 9 residues in length, termini included. Germline CDR1 MNHEY, CDR2 SMNVEV (reference sequence). The CDR3: CASSLYPSG.

This clonotype was detected ten times or more. The chain uses TRBV19 and TRBJ2-7; D is possibly TRBD1 (6 bases). Germline assignment: CDR1 LNHDA and CDR2 SQIVND (reference sequence). The V end was cut by 4 bases, the J end by 5 bases, with 15 bases between. The CDR3 runs 14 residues. The CDR3, as DNA: TGTGCCAGTAGTACCCCCGGGACAAGAGACGAGCAGTACTTC. This translates into CASSTPGTRDEQYF.

The gene calls are TRBV28 and TRBJ2-7, with TRBD2 matching over 7 bases. This CDR3 has 14 amino acids. From germline, CDR1 is MDHEN and CDR2 SYDVKM. V shed 5 bases and J 0 bases; nucleotides not matched to a gene: 4. CDR3 loop: CASSPQRDSYEQYF. The CDR3 nucleotides are TGTGCCAGCAGTCCACAGCGGGACTCCTACGAGCAGTACTTC.

The chain carries TRBV7-9 and TRBJ2-7; TRBD2 matches 10 bases. Germline CDR1 and CDR2: SEHNR and FQNEAQ (reference sequence). J gave up 11 bases and V 4 bases, and 8 bases lay outside the gene matches. The CDR3 totals 13 residues. DNA for the CDR3: TGTGCCAGCAGCTCTAACCGGACTAGCGGAGAGTACTTC. Its translation is CASSSNRTSGEYF.

This clonotype appeared a few times. The rearrangement uses TRBV4-1 and TRBJ1-3; no clear D. The CDR3 spans 17 residues. Trimming removed 5 bases at V and 8 bases at J, with 25 bases between. Germline-derived CDR1 and CDR2 are MGHRA and YSYEKL. CDR3 sequence: CASSNNAGHQNVDTIYF. As DNA, the CDR3 is TGCGCCAGCAGCAACAACGCCGGGCACCAGAACGTGGACACCATATATTTT.